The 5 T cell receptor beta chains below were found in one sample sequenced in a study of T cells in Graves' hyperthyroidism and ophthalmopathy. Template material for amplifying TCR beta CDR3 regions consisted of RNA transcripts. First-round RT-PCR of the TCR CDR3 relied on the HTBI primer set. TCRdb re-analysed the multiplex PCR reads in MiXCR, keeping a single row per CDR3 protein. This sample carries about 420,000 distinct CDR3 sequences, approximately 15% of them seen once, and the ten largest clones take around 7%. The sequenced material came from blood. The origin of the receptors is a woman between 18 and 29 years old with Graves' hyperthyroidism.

The CDR3 protein is CAITGREGQTNEQFF. The CDR3 DNA follows: TGTGCCATCACGGGGCGGGAGGGCCAAACCAATGAGCAGTTCTTC. The chain combines TRBV10-3 with TRBJ2-1; TRBD2 matches 9 bases. V gave up 7 bases and J gave up 6 bases; unmatched junction bases: 10. The CDR3 spans 15 residues. The germline V gene has CDR1 ENHRY and CDR2 SYGVKD.

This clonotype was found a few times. In DNA form, the CDR3 reads TGCGCCAGCAGCCCCGTGGGCGAAATTAACACTGAAGCTTTCTTT. This translates into CASSPVGEINTEAFF. This chain joins TRBV5-1 and TRBJ1-1; D unclear. Germline loops: CDR1 SGHRS, CDR2 YFSETQ. The germline V and J ends were trimmed by 4 bases and 2 bases, with 15 bases remaining between them. The CDR3 covers 15 residues.

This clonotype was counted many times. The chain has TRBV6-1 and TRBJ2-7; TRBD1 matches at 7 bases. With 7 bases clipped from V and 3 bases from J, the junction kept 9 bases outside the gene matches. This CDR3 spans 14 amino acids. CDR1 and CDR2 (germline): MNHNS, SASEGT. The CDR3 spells CASTVRTGGYEQYF. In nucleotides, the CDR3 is TGTGCCAGCACCGTCCGGACAGGTGGCTACGAGCAGTACTTC.

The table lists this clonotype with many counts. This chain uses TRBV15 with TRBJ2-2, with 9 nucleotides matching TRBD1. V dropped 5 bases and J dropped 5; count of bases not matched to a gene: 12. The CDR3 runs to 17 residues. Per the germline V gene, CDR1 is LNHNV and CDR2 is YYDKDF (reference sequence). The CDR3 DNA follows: TGTGCCACCAGCGGAGGGCGGGACAGGGAAAGAACCGGGGAGCTGTTTTTT. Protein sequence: CATSGGRDRERTGELFF.

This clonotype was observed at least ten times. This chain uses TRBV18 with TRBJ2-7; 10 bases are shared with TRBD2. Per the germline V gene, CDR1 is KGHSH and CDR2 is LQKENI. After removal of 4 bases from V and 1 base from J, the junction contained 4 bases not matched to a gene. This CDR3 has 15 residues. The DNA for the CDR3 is TGTGCCAGCTCACAGGGACTAGCGAGATCCTACGAGCAGTACTTC. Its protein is CASSQGLARSYEQYF.